The entry below describes one T cell receptor beta chain. This sample is part of a study of shared clonotypes between healthy human individuals. Profiled with immunoSEQ multiplex PCR; TCRdb holds only in-frame clones, not every one. Of millions of clones listed, roughly 96% are singletons. V lost 0 bases, J lost 7 bases, and 17 bases lay in between. Looked up from germline, CDR1 is SGHDT and CDR2 is YYEEEE. The CDR3 extends over 16 amino acids. What was sequenced was naive CD4+ T cells sorted from blood. Regarding subset: CD45RA+ positively selected. This TCR derives from a man aged 18 to 30 in good health. V is TRBV5-6 and J is TRBJ2-1; D not certain. CDR3 in amino acids: CASSLVVVQGPNEQFF. The CDR3 nucleotides are TGTGCCAGCAGCTTGGTGGTGGTACAAGGGCCGAATGAGCAGTTCTTC.